This TCR beta chain was documented in a study of T cell responses to AZD1222 COVID-19 vaccine (dated by TCRdb to about 2021). In terms of the full investigation: AZD1222 recipients given second doses at about 4 weeks or at about 12 weeks were pooled, since spike-specific TCR depth and breadth were not found to differ between the two schedules. TCR sequencing covered over 230 trial participants: 200 to 220 given two doses of AZD1222 and about 26 given two doses of MenACWY control vaccine. Trial participants were enrolled by age into subgroups of 18-55, 56-69 and 70-plus years, and roughly 150, 30 and 60 TCR-sequenced participants, respectively, were included in these subgroups. Points the paper makes about the study in general: Participants were mostly white British, with more females than males. The authors suggested clonal diversity may have been underestimated. The 56-69-year group was small, and its depth increase did not reach significance, likely because of low power. Conclusions about previously exposed vaccinees are limited because only six or seven AZD1222 recipients were SARS-CoV-2 seropositive at baseline. Reportedly, almost half of the unique spike-specific TCRs recognized epitopes lying outside the regions that are mutated in the B.1.351 and B.1.1.7 variants. Spike-specific TCR breadth and depth rose significantly after two AZD1222 doses compared with day 0 and with MenACWY recipients. Vaccine-associated CD4 TCRs spanned the whole spike protein, with dominant responses in regions 160-218 and 743-854. Because no samples from the day 14 peak response were available, repertoires could be characterized only after the peak T cell response.

The sample's time point label, decoded: baseline before first vaccination. Samples from vaccinated people were obtained from the UK trials COV001 and COV002, which included a single-blind randomized controlled phase 2/3 trial of AZD1222 (ChAdOx1 nCoV-19) in healthy adults. For TCRbeta chain sequencing, PBMC samples were collected from trial participants at day 0 and at day 28 after the second dose. With regard to this clone: The clone's antigen remains unknown. The record has no base qualities; no much larger clone is one base away.

The CDR3 regions of human TCRbeta chains were analyzed by immunosequencing. In the original analysis: TCRs in the repertoires were matched against a reference library of SARS-CoV-2-specific TCRs that had been generated with the MIRA antigen-specificity platform. Breadth meant the fraction of unique TCRs that were SARS-CoV-2-associated, whereas depth meant the fraction of total T cells that were SARS-CoV-2-associated. Each spike-specific TCR was assigned to its reactive spike region and to a CD4 or CD8 class using the MIRA data. Log10-transformed breadth and depth values were compared by one-way ANOVA with Sidak's multiple comparisons tests. TCRdb provides this immuneACCESS table in a form limited to in-frame rearrangements. Some clones are lacking; in checked studies, under half of them reflect an unresolved V gene, and why the rest are absent is not known. That table gives V, J and clone size, and the DNA gave D and trimming. This sample has 150,000 to 180,000 clones in its table, and around 90% of those were observed once. The ten largest make up approximately 20% of the sample.

At the junction V is shortened by 3 bases and J by 4 bases, with 17 bases in between. CDR1 SGHNT and CDR2 YENEEA were looked up in the germline V gene. CDR3 length: 16 amino acids, cysteine to phenylalanine. Only CDR3 DNA remains: 48 bases, in frame from the first base. Sequencing used peripheral blood, obtained on day 0 of AZD1222 vaccination. The V and J segments used are TRBV11-3 and TRBJ2-3; the D gene is perhaps TRBD2, on 6 matching bases. The TCR comes from an adult in good health. Here the CDR3 is given as CASSFGGDQGSDTQYF. DNA sequence: TGTGCCAGCAGCTTTGGAGGGGACCAGGGCTCAGATACGCAGTATTTT. With the rest looked up from the reference TRBV11-3 and TRBJ2-3 genes rather than sequenced, the full variable domain is EAGVVQSPRYKIIEKKQPVAFWCNPISGHNTLYWYLQNLGQGPELLIRYENEEAVDDSQLPKDRFSAERLKGVDSTLKIQPAELGDSAVYLCASSFGGDQGSDTQYFGPGTRLTVL.